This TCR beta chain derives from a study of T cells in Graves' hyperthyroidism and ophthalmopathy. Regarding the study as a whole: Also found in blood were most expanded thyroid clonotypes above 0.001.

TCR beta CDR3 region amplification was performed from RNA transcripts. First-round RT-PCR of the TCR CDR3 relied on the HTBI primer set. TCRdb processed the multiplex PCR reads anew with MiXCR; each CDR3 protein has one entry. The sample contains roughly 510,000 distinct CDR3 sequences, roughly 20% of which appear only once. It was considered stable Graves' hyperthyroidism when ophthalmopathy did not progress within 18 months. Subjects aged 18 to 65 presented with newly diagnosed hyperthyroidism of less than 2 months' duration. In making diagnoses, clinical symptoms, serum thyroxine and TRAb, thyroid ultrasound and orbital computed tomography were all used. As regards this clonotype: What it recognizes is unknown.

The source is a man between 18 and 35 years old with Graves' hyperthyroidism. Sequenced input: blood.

The CDR3 region is CASSFSRLGDDGYTF. Written as DNA, the CDR3 is TGTGCCAGCTCCTTCAGCCGCCTCGGGGACGATGGCTACACCTTC. The gene calls are TRBV18 and TRBJ1-2, with D perhaps matching TRBD1 (5 bases). The CDR3 is made up of 15 amino acids. From germline, CDR1 is KGHSH and CDR2 LQKENI. Trimming cost V 6 bases and J 6 bases, with 20 bases left between them.